These 5 T cell receptor beta chains share one sample of origin, sequenced in a study of blood T cells in healthy people across ages (dated by TCRdb to 2015 to 2017). The library was prepared using 5' RACE. Instrument used: Illumina HiSeq 2500. A second about 7 to 11 cycle PCR used a sample-barcoded 5' primer and a J-beta primer mix. TCRdb reran the public reads through fastp at Q25 and MiXCR, keeping productive beta chains. CDR3 protein duplicates are merged, each entry listing the most common genes and DNA. Across this sample there are about 570,000 distinct CDR3 sequences, with roughly 29% seen only once. About 18% of the sample is in the top ten clones. The sample was blood. The source of these receptors is a woman aged 70-85 years in good health.

A word on this clonotype: One base away lies a much larger clone, so this may be a sequencing read error. This chain links TRBV7-8 with TRBJ2-7; 7 nucleotides line up with TRBD1. Germline CDR1 is SGHVS and CDR2 is FQNEAQ. After removal of 8 bases from V and 4 bases from J, the junction contained 8 bases not matched to a gene. The CDR3 has 13 residues. As DNA, the CDR3 is TGTGCCAGCGGCCCAGGGACAGCTTACGAGCAGTACTTC. This translates into CASGPGTAYEQYF.

The chain recombines TRBV20-1 with TRBJ2-3, with a weak D call TRBD2 (7 bases). The CDR3 runs 16 residues. Germline loops: CDR1 DFQATT, CDR2 SNEGSKA (reference sequence). Trimming removed 3 bases at V and 0 bases at J, with 16 bases between. The CDR3 sequence: CSARGGGALSTDTQYF. The CDR3 bases are TGCAGTGCTAGGGGAGGGGGGGCTCTGAGCACAGATACGCAGTATTTT.

This clonotype has only a few counts. This chain links TRBV2 with TRBJ1-2; the D gene is possibly TRBD1 (5 bases). The CDR3 has 14 residues. V was trimmed by 6 bases and J by 4 bases, leaving 15 bases between them. Looked up from germline, CDR1 is SNHLY and CDR2 is FYNNEI. The CDR3 DNA reads as TGTGCCAGCAGCCTTTTCGGGGGTCCCTATGGCTACACCTTC. Residues: CASSLFGGPYGYTF.

This clonotype was detected only a few times. The chain recombines TRBV11-1 with TRBJ1-1; no firm D call. The V and J ends lost 3 bases and 6 bases respectively, with 8 bases between them. The CDR3 loop spans 12 amino acids. CDR1 is SGHAT, CDR2 FQDESV, per germline (reference sequence). CDR3 DNA sequence: TGTGCCAGCAGCTTGGTGGCCTCTGAAGCTTTCTTT. The encoded protein is CASSLVASEAFF.

This clonotype was seen a handful of times. The chain links TRBV12-3 or TRBV12-4 to TRBJ2-1; possibly TRBD2 for D (6 bases). Between the trimmed V and J ends, which lost 5 bases and 3 bases, there was a span of 14 bases. The CDR3 has 15 amino acids. The DNA of the CDR3 is TGTGCCAGCAGTCGCGGGACCAGAATCTACAATGAGCAGTTCTTC. Amino acids: CASSRGTRIYNEQFF.